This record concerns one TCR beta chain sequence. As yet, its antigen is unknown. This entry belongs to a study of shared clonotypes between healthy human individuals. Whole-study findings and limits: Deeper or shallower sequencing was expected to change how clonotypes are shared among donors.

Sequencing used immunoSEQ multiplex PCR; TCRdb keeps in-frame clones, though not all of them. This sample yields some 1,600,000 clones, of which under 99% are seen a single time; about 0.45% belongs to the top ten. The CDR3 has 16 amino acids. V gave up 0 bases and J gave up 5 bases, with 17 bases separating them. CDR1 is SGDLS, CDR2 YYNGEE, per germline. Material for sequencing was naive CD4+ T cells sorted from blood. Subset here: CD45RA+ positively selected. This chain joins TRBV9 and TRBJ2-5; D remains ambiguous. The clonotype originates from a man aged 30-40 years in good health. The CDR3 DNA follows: TGTGCCAGCAGCGTAGGAGAGGCTAGGTTGGGGGAGACCCAGTACTTC. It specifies CASSVGEARLGETQYF.